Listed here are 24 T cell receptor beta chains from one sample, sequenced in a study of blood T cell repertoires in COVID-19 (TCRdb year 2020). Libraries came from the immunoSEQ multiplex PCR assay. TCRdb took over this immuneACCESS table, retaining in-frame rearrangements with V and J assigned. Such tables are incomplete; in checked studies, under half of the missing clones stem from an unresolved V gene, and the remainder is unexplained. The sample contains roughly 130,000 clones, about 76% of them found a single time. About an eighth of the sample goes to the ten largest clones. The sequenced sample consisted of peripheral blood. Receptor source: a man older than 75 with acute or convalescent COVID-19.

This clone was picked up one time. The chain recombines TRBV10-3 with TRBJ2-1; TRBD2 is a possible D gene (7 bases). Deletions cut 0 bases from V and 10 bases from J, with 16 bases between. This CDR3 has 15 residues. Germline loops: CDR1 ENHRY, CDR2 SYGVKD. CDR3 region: CAISESEGGRAEQFF. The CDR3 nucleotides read TGTGCCATCAGTGAGTCGGAGGGGGGGCGCGCGGAGCAGTTCTTC.

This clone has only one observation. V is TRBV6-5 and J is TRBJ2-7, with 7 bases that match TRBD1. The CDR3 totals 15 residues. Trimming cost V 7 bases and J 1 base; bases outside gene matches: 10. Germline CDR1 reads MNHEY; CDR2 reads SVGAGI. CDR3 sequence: CASTKGTATSYEQYF. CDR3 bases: TGTGCCAGCACCAAAGGGACAGCGACTTCCTACGAGCAGTACTTC.

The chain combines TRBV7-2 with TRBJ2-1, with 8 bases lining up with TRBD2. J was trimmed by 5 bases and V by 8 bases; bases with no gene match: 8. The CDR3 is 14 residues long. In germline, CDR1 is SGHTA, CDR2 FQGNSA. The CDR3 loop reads CASAGGGLHNEQFF. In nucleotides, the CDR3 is TGTGCCAGCGCCGGGGGGGGTCTCCACAATGAGCAGTTCTTC.

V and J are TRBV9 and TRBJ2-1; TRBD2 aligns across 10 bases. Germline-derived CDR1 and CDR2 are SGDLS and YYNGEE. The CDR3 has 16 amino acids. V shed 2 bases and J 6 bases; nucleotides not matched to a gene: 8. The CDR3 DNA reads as TGTGCCAGCAGCGTGTCCTTAGCGGGGGGTCTCAATGAGCAGTTCTTC. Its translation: CASSVSLAGGLNEQFF. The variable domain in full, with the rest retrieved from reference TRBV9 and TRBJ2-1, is DSGVTQTPKHLITATGQRVTLRCSPRSGDLSVYWYQQSLDQGLQFLIQYYNGEERAKGNILERFSAQQFPDLHSELNLSSLELGDSALYFCASSVSLAGGLNEQFFGPGTRLTVL.

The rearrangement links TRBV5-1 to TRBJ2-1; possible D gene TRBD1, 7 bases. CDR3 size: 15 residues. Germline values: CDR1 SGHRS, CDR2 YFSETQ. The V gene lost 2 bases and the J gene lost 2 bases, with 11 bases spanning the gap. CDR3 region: CASSFAGQPYNEQFF. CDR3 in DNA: TGCGCCAGCAGCTTCGCGGGACAGCCCTACAATGAGCAGTTCTTC. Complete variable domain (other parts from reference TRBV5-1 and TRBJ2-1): KAGVTQTPRYLIKTRGQQVTLSCSPISGHRSVSWYQQTPGQGLQFLFEYFSETQRNKGNFPGRFSGRQFSNSRSEMNVSTLELGDSALYLCASSFAGQPYNEQFFGPGTRLTVL.

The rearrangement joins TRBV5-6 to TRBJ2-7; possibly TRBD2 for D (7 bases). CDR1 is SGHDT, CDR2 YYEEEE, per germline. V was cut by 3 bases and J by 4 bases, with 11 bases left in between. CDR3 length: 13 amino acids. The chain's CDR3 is CASSWGRGYEQYF. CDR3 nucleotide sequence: TGTGCCAGCAGCTGGGGGCGGGGGTACGAGCAGTACTTC.

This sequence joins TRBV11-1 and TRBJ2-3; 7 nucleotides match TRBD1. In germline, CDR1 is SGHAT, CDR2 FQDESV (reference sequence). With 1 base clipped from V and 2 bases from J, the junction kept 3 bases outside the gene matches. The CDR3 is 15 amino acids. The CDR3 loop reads CASSLGTGVTDTQYF. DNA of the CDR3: TGTGCCAGCAGCTTAGGAACAGGGGTCACAGATACGCAGTATTTT.

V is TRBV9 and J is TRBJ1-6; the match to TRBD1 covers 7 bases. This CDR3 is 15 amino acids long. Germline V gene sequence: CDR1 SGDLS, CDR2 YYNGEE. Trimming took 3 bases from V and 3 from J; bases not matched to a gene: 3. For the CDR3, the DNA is TGTGCCAGCAGCGGGGGGACAGACTATAATTCACCCCTCCACTTT. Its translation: CASSGGTDYNSPLHF.

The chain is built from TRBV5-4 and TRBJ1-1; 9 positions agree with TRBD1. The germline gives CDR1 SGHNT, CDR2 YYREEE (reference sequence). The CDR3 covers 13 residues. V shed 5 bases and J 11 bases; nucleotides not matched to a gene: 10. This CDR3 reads CASSPPGTGLAFF. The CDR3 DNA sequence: TGTGCCAGCAGTCCCCCCGGGACAGGGTTGGCTTTCTTT.

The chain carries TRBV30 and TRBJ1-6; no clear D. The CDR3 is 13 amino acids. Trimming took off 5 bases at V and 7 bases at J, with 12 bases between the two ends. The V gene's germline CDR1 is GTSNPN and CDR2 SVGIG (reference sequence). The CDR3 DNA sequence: TGTGCCTGGGTCGGTGTGCGGAATTCACCCCTCCACTTT. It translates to CAWVGVRNSPLHF.

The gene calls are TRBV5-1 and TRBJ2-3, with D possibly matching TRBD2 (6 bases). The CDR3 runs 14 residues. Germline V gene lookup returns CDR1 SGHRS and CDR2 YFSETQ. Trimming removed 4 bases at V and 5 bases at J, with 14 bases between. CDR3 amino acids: CASSPRTNRDTQYF. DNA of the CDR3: TGCGCCAGCAGCCCCCGGACTAATCGAGATACGCAGTATTTT.

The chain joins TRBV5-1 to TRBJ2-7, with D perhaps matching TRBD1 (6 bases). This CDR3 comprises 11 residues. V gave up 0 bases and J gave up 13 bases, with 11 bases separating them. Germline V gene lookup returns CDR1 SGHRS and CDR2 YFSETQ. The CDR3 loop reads CASSLGTDIYF. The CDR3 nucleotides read TGCGCCAGCAGCTTGGGGACAGATATCTACTTC.

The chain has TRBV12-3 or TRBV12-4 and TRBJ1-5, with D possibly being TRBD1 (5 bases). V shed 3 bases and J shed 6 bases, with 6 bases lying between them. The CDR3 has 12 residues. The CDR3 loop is CASSLGGQPQHF. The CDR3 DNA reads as TGTGCCAGCAGTTTGGGGGGTCAGCCCCAGCATTTT.

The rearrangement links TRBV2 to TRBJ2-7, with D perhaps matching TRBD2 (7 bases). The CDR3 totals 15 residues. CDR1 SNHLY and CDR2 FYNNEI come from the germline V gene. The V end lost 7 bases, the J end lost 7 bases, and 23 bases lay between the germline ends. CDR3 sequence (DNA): TGTGCCAGCATGCAGAACCCGGGGGGCCGTAAAGAGCAGTACTTC. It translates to CASMQNPGGRKEQYF. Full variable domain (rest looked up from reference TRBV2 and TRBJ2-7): EPEVTQTPSHQVTQMGQEVILRCVPISNHLYFYWYRQILGQKVEFLVSFYNNEISEKSEIFDDQFSVERPDGSNFTLKIRSTKLEDSAMYFCASMQNPGGRKEQYFGPGTRLTVT.

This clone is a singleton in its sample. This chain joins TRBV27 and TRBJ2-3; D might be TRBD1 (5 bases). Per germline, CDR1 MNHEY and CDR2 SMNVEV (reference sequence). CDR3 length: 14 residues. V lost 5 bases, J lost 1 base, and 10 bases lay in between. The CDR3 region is CASSPGQGTDTQYF. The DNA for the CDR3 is TGTGCCAGCAGTCCCGGACAAGGCACAGATACGCAGTATTTT.

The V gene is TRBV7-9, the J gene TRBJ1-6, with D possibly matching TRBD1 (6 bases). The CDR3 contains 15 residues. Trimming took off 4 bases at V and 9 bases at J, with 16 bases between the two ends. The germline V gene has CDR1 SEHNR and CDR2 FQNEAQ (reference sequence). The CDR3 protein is CASSSLVVGGSPLHF. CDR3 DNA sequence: TGTGCCAGCAGCTCCTTAGTGGTAGGGGGTTCACCCCTCCACTTT.

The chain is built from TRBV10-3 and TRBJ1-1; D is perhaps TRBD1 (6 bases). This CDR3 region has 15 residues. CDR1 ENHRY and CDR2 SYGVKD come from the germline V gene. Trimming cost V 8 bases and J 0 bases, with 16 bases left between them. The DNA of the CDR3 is TGTGCCATCTCGAGGGGACAAGCTATGAACACTGAAGCTTTCTTT. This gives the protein CAISRGQAMNTEAFF.

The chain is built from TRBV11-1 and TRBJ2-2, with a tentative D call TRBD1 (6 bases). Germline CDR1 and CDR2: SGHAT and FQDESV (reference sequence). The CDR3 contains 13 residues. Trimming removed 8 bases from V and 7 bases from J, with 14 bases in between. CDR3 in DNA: TGTGCCAGCCATACAGGGCTTGACGGGGAGCTGTTTTTT. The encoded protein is CASHTGLDGELFF.

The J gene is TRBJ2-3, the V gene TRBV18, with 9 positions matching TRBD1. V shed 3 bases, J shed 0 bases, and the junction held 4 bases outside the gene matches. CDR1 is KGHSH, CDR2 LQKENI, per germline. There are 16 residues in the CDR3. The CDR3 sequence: CASSPTGTGSTDTQYF. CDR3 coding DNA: TGTGCCAGCTCACCGACCGGGACAGGGAGCACAGATACGCAGTATTTT. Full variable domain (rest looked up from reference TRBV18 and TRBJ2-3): NAGVMQNPRHLVRRRGQEARLRCSPMKGHSHVYWYRQLPEEGLKFMVYLQKENIIDESGMPKERFSAEFPKEGPSILRIQQVVRGDSAAYFCASSPTGTGSTDTQYFGPGTRLTVL.

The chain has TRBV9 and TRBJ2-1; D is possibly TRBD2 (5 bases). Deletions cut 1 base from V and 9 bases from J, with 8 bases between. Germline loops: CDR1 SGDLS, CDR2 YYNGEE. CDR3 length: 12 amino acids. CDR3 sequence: CASSVNEGEQFF. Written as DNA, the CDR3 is TGTGCCAGCAGCGTAAATGAGGGTGAGCAGTTCTTC. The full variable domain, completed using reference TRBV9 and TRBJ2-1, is DSGVTQTPKHLITATGQRVTLRCSPRSGDLSVYWYQQSLDQGLQFLIQYYNGEERAKGNILERFSAQQFPDLHSELNLSSLELGDSALYFCASSVNEGEQFFGPGTRLTVL.

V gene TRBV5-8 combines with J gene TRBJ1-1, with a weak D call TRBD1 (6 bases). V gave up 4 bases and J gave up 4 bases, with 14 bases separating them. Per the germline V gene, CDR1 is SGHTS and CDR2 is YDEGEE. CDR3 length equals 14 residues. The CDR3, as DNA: TGTGCCAGCAGCCGGGGGGGGCGAGTCACTGAAGCTTTCTTT. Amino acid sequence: CASSRGGRVTEAFF.

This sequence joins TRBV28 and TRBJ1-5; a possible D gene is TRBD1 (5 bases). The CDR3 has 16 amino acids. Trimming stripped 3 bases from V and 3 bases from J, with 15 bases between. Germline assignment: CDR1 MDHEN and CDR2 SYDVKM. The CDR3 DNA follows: TGTGCCAGCAGTTTCCTGACAGACACTTCCAATCAGCCCCAGCATTTT. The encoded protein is CASSFLTDTSNQPQHF.

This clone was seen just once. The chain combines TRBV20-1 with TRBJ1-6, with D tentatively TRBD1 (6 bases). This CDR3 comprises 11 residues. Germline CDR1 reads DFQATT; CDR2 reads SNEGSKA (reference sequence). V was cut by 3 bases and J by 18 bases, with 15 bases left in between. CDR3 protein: CSASGGRDNHF. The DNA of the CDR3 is TGCAGTGCTAGTGGAGGTCGGGACAACCACTTT.

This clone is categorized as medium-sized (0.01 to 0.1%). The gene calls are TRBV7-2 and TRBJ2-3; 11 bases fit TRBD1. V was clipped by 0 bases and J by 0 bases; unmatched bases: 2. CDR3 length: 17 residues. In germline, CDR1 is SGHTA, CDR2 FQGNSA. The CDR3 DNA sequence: TGTGCCAGCAGCTTAGCGGGGACAGGGGGAAGCACAGATACGCAGTATTTT. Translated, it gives CASSLAGTGGSTDTQYF.